The 3 T cell receptor beta chains in this list originate from one sample, sequenced in a study of blood T cell repertoires in COVID-19. Generated by immunoSEQ multiplex PCR, the TCRdb table keeps only in-frame clones and is missing some. The sample yields 30,000 to 40,000 clones, nearly 90% seen once. Sequenced sample: peripheral blood. The receptors come from a human donor in a cohort sampled during active COVID-19.

CDR3 in DNA: TGTGCCAGCAGTTTAACAGGGCGGGTAGGCTACACCTTC. Its translation: CASSLTGRVGYTF. The rearrangement uses TRBV27 and TRBJ1-2, with a tentative D call TRBD1 (6 bases). CDR1 and CDR2 from the germline V gene are MNHEY and SMNVEV (reference sequence). V was trimmed by 2 bases and J by 8 bases, leaving 12 bases between them. The CDR3 totals 13 residues.

A few counts support this clone. The chain links TRBV5-6 to TRBJ1-6; D is unclear. This CDR3 comprises 13 residues. The germline V gene encodes CDR1 SGHDT and CDR2 YYEEEE. V gave up 1 base and J gave up 7 bases, with 6 bases separating them. CDR3 sequence: CASSLFGNSPLHF. The CDR3 DNA reads TGTGCCAGCAGCTTGTTCGGGAATTCACCCCTCCACTTT.

The chain is built from TRBV5-3 and TRBJ1-2; tentative D call: TRBD1 (5 bases). TRBV5-3 is recorded as an ORF, its role being uncertain. This CDR3 comprises 15 residues. The V gene lost 8 bases and the J gene lost 2 bases, with 19 bases spanning the gap. CDR3 sequence: CASRGGVSWNYGYTF. The CDR3 nucleotides are TGTGCCAGCCGAGGAGGGGTGAGTTGGAACTATGGCTACACCTTC.